Sequencing of this TCR beta chain was carried out in a study of PD-1 blockade in classical Hodgkin lymphoma. Study-level background: Nivolumab was administered to patients intravenously at 3 mg/kg every 2 weeks.

Notes on the study in general: Baseline diversity in complete responders resembled that of newly diagnosed patients. The CD4+ diversity rise by C4D1 was clearest in complete responders.

Libraries were prepared by immunoSEQ multiplex PCR; TCRdb keeps only in-frame clonotypes and omits some of them. This sample has some 46,000 clones, with roughly 80% found just once. A note on this clone: Its antigen is currently unknown.

The CDR3 consists of 14 residues. J lost 9 bases, V lost 3 bases, and 4 bases had no gene match. Germline CDR1 reads SGHRS; CDR2 reads YFSETQ. Every single patient, without exception, relapsed after autologous stem cell transplantation, and brentuximab vedotin exposure varied. V gene TRBV5-1 combines with J gene TRBJ1-6, with 9 bases aligning to TRBD1. The receptor's source is a human donor with classical Hodgkin lymphoma. Material: peripheral blood mononuclear cells (PBMCs), obtained before the second cycle of nivolumab. This CDR3 is CASSWGTGLSPLHF. The CDR3 nucleotides are TGCGCCAGCAGCTGGGGGACAGGGCTTTCACCCCTCCACTTT. The full variable domain, its missing parts supplied by reference TRBV5-1 and TRBJ1-6, is KAGVTQTPRYLIKTRGQQVTLSCSPISGHRSVSWYQQTPGQGLQFLFEYFSETQRNKGNFPGRFSGRQFSNSRSEMNVSTLELGDSALYLCASSWGTGLSPLHFGNGTRLTVT.